These 25 T cell receptor beta chains share one sample of origin, sequenced in a study of CD8 T cells in Susac syndrome. After extraction with the RNeasy kit, roughly 0.45 to 1 ug of the RNA was reverse transcribed using random hexamers. A single record per CDR3 protein comes from TCRdb applying MiXCR to the immunoSEQ multiplex PCR reads. The sample lists about 400,000 distinct CDR3 sequences, more than 80% occurring once. Sequencing input: CD8+ T cells from PBMCs. Receptor source: a human donor with multiple sclerosis.

The V call is TRBV6-2 or TRBV6-3, the J call TRBJ2-7; D remains ambiguous. The CDR3 length is 14 residues. Germline assignment: CDR1 MNHEY and CDR2 SVGEGT. Between the trimmed V and J ends, which lost 8 bases and 0 bases, there was a span of 14 bases. Here the CDR3 DNA reads TGTGCCAGCGCGTGGTACGGAAGCTCCTACGAGCAGTACTTC. It translates to CASAWYGSSYEQYF.

This clonotype was recorded a few times. The chain is built from TRBV7-9 and TRBJ2-7; unclear D gene. This CDR3 spans 12 amino acids. The germline gives CDR1 SEHNR, CDR2 FQNEAQ (reference sequence). Between the trimmed V and J ends, which lost 5 bases and 0 bases, there was a span of 5 bases. DNA for the CDR3: TGTGCCAGCAGCACGGACTCCTACGAGCAGTACTTC. The encoded protein is CASSTDSYEQYF.

The V gene is TRBV11-2, the J gene TRBJ2-5; D possibly corresponds to TRBD2 (6 bases). The CDR3 length is 16 residues. V shed 1 base and J shed 2 bases, with 14 bases lying between them. Germline V gene lookup returns CDR1 SGHAT and CDR2 FQNNGV. DNA of the CDR3: TGTGCCAGCAGCTTAGGCCCGGGGGATATGCAAGAGACCCAGTACTTC. Amino acids: CASSLGPGDMQETQYF.

This chain connects TRBV10-2 to TRBJ2-7; D gene unclear. This CDR3 is built from 15 residues. Per germline, CDR1 WSHSY and CDR2 SAAADI. The germline V and J ends were trimmed by 2 bases and 5 bases, with 16 bases remaining between them. CDR3 DNA sequence: TGCGCCAGCAGTGAGGGCAGTATCATACCGAACGAGCAGTACTTC. Translated: CASSEGSIIPNEQYF.

CDR3 loop: CASSEFNRDTGELFF. The CDR3, as DNA: TGTGCCAGCAGTGAATTTAACAGGGACACCGGGGAGCTGTTTTTT. The chain carries TRBV6-1 and TRBJ2-2, with D perhaps matching TRBD1 (6 bases). CDR1 is MNHNS and CDR2 is SASEGT in the germline V gene. The CDR3 contains 15 residues. V lost 2 bases, J lost 3 bases, and 10 bases lay in between.

The V gene is TRBV4-1, the J gene TRBJ1-1; D is perhaps TRBD1 (6 bases). Per the germline V gene, CDR1 is MGHRA and CDR2 is YSYEKL. CDR3 size: 14 residues. Trimming left V 0 bases short and J 6 bases short, with 11 bases between. The CDR3 nucleotides are TGCGCCAGCAGCCAAGAAGTCGGGGGCGCTGAAGCTTTCTTT. This sequence encodes CASSQEVGGAEAFF.

The rearrangement uses TRBV7-2 and TRBJ2-3; 10 bases are a match to TRBD2. Germline-derived CDR1 and CDR2 are SGHTA and FQGNSA. This CDR3 is 16 amino acids long. After removal of 0 bases from V and 0 bases from J, the junction contained 0 bases not matched to a gene. The CDR3 reads CASSLASGRSTDTQYF. CDR3 sequence (DNA): TGTGCCAGCAGCTTAGCTAGCGGGAGGAGCACAGATACGCAGTATTTT.

J is TRBJ2-1 and V is TRBV29-1; D may be TRBD2 (6 bases). This CDR3 has 14 residues. V dropped 3 bases and J dropped 4 bases, with 13 bases sitting between them. CDR1 and CDR2 (germline): SQVTM, ANQGSEA. For the CDR3, the DNA is TGCAGCGTTGAGGGGCTAGCGTCTTACAATGAGCAGTTCTTC. Protein product: CSVEGLASYNEQFF.

Notes on this clonotype: The CDR3 does not end in the conserved phenylalanine or tryptophan, so this is likely a read error. This sequence joins TRBV5-6 and TRBJ2-3, with a possible D match to TRBD2 (6 bases). V was shortened by 4 bases and J by 2 bases, with 17 bases between the two germline ends. The CDR3 has 16 residues. The germline V gene encodes CDR1 SGHDT and CDR2 YYEEEE. The DNA for the CDR3 is TGTGCCAGCAGCCCCTCGGGAGCGGTTTACACAGATACGCAGTATTCT. Translated: CASSPSGAVYTDTQYS.

The chain links TRBV12-3 or TRBV12-4 to TRBJ1-1; no clear D gene. The CDR3 length is 16 residues. V dropped 2 bases and J dropped 0 bases, with 13 bases sitting between them. This chain's CDR3 is CASSLTALPLNTEAFF. CDR3 nucleotide sequence: TGTGCCAGCAGTTTAACCGCCCTTCCCCTGAACACTGAAGCTTTCTTT.

The chain combines TRBV14 with TRBJ1-1; a weak D match, TRBD1 (6 bases). The V and J ends lost 0 bases and 6 bases respectively, with 17 bases between them. CDR1 is SGHDN, CDR2 FVKESK, per germline. This CDR3 is 16 amino acids long. CDR3 DNA: TGTGCCAGCAGCCAAGATCTAGGCAGGGGAATTGCTGAAGCTTTCTTT. Amino acid sequence: CASSQDLGRGIAEAFF.

This CDR3 is CASRFGISGNTIYF. Here the CDR3 DNA reads TGTGCCAGCAGATTCGGAATCTCTGGAAACACCATATATTTT. The V call is TRBV6-5, the J call TRBJ1-3; no definite D call. The germline gives CDR1 MNHEY, CDR2 SVGAGI. This CDR3 contains 14 residues. V lost 6 bases to trimming and J lost 0 bases, with 9 bases between them.

This chain connects TRBV10-3 to TRBJ2-7; no clear D gene. Trimming pared 6 bases from V and 3 bases from J, leaving 12 bases between. The CDR3 is made up of 13 amino acids. Germline V gene lookup returns CDR1 ENHRY and CDR2 SYGVKD. CDR3 DNA: TGTGCCATCAGCACAGTATCAAGCTACGAGCAGTACTTC. Its translation: CAISTVSSYEQYF.

A word on this clonotype: A single base separates this from a much larger clone, so it may be a read error. V usage is TRBV6-6 and J usage is TRBJ1-1; D is undetermined. The V gene's germline CDR1 is MNHNY and CDR2 SVGAGI (reference sequence). Trimming took 6 bases from V and 3 from J, leaving 2 bases between them. This CDR3 is built from 10 residues. For the CDR3, the DNA is TGTGCCAGCAGGGACACTGAAGCTTTCTTT. It specifies CASRDTEAFF.

The chain employs TRBV4-1 and TRBJ2-2, with no clear D. Trimming left V 3 bases short and J 0 bases short, with 26 bases between. The CDR3 has 21 amino acids. Germline V CDR1 and CDR2: MGHRA, YSYEKL. The CDR3 region has the DNA TGCGCCAGCAGCCACCCTCCATTAACGACAAGGATAAGTTCGAACACCGGGGAGCTGTTTTTT. Translated: CASSHPPLTTRISSNTGELFF.

In its sample, this clonotype was seen once. The gene calls are TRBV15 and TRBJ1-2, with no clear D. The CDR3 is 13 residues long. The V and J ends lost 5 bases and 14 bases respectively, with 21 bases between them. Germline CDR1 LNHNV, CDR2 YYDKDF (reference sequence). This CDR3 reads CATSLPLTPPTTF. As DNA, the CDR3 is TGTGCCACCAGCCTTCCACTGACACCCCCTACAACCTTC.

V and J are TRBV5-1 and TRBJ2-5; D ambiguous. CDR3 length equals 13 residues. V was cut by 0 bases and J by 2 bases, with 5 bases left in between. In germline, CDR1 is SGHRS, CDR2 YFSETQ. The CDR3 loop reads CASSLAVQETQYF. The CDR3 DNA reads as TGCGCCAGCAGCTTGGCCGTACAAGAGACCCAGTACTTC.

This clonotype was seen once. The V call is TRBV7-8, the J call TRBJ2-7; D is ambiguous. The CDR3 runs to 15 residues. In germline, CDR1 is SGHVS, CDR2 FQNEAQ. The V end was cut by 0 bases, the J end by 4 bases, with 13 bases between. The CDR3 bases are TGTGCCAGCAGCTTAGCGGTTGGGTACGAGTACGAGCAGTACTTC. Its translation: CASSLAVGYEYEQYF.

This clonotype was counted a few times. The gene calls are TRBV20-1 and TRBJ2-7; TRBD1 matches at 7 bases. The ends lost 4 bases at V and 0 bases at J; junction bases unmatched: 3. This CDR3 is built from 13 residues. CDR1 is DFQATT and CDR2 is SNEGSKA in the germline V gene (reference sequence). CDR3 amino acids: CSATGQDSYEQYF. The CDR3 region has the DNA TGCAGTGCTACTGGACAGGACTCCTACGAGCAGTACTTC.

The CDR3 reads CAWTRLAGSYEQYF. The CDR3 nucleotides are TGTGCCTGGACCAGACTAGCGGGGAGCTACGAGCAGTACTTC. The V call is TRBV30, the J call TRBJ2-7, with 11 nucleotides matching TRBD2. The junction had 5 bases not matched to a gene; V was cut back by 4 bases and J by 3 bases. Germline V gives CDR1 GTSNPN, CDR2 SVGIG (reference sequence). The CDR3 contains 14 residues.

This clonotype was found a few times. V gene TRBV6-2 or TRBV6-3 combines with J gene TRBJ2-1; D is unclear. The CDR3 is 15 amino acids. V lost 2 bases and J 5 bases, leaving 13 bases between the germline ends. Germline values: CDR1 MNHEY, CDR2 SVGEGT. The CDR3 loop reads CASSYLMVRDNEQFF. CDR3 in DNA: TGTGCCAGCAGTTACCTGATGGTCCGGGACAATGAGCAGTTCTTC.

This clonotype is a singleton in its sample. The rearrangement joins TRBV7-9 to TRBJ2-7; weak D call: TRBD1 (6 bases). The CDR3 totals 15 residues. V gave up 5 bases and J gave up 6 bases, with 20 bases separating them. In germline, CDR1 is SEHNR, CDR2 FQNEAQ (reference sequence). The CDR3 nucleotides read TGTGCCAGCAGCCCCCCCGAACAGGGCTTTCGCGAGCAGTACTTC. Its protein product is CASSPPEQGFREQYF.

This clonotype was observed a handful of times. V usage is TRBV28 and J usage is TRBJ2-7, with 7 bases fitting TRBD1. With 6 bases clipped from V and 1 base from J, the junction kept 9 bases outside the gene matches. The CDR3 totals 15 residues. Germline CDR1 MDHEN, CDR2 SYDVKM. The CDR3 region is CASRHRPGQSYEQYF. CDR3 nucleotides: TGTGCCAGCAGGCACCGACCGGGACAGTCCTACGAGCAGTACTTC.

The rearrangement uses TRBV4-1 and TRBJ2-7; TRBD1 matches at 12 bases. The CDR3 covers 20 residues. Germline V gene lookup returns CDR1 MGHRA and CDR2 YSYEKL. The V segment lost 0 bases and the J segment 5 bases; nucleotides outside the gene matches: 17. CDR3 sequence: CASSQETVGGGQGASDEQYF. The CDR3 DNA reads as TGCGCCAGCAGCCAAGAAACGGTTGGTGGGGGACAGGGGGCTTCAGACGAGCAGTACTTC.

The rearrangement joins TRBV27 to TRBJ2-5, with 9 bases fitting TRBD2. Germline trimming cut 5 bases from V and 5 bases from J; bases unmatched to any gene: 12. In germline, CDR1 is MNHEY, CDR2 SMNVEV (reference sequence). CDR3 size: 16 residues. The CDR3: CASSPSPSGDWETQYF. In nucleotides, the CDR3 is TGTGCCAGCAGTCCGTCCCCTAGCGGGGATTGGGAGACCCAGTACTTC.